The 14 T cell receptor beta chains reported below all come from one sample, sequenced in a study of OX40 agonist ivuxolimab in advanced cancers. Method: immunoSEQ multiplex PCR; TCRdb's copy keeps in-frame clones and lacks some. Of nearly 110,000 clones listed, approximately 90% are singletons. Sequences were derived from CD4+ or CD8+ T cells sorted from blood, sampled in a trial of the OX40 agonist ivuxolimab. These receptors were taken from an adult with an advanced solid tumor such as melanoma, head and neck, liver or kidney cancer.

This chain joins TRBV7-2 and TRBJ2-3; TRBD1 might be the D (5 bases). Germline V CDR1 and CDR2: SGHTA, FQGNSA. There are 14 residues in the CDR3. Trimming stripped 2 bases from V and 2 bases from J, with 8 bases between. CDR3 coding DNA: TGTGCCAGCAGCTTATTAGGGGTCACAGATACGCAGTATTTT. It encodes CASSLLGVTDTQYF.

This sequence joins TRBV2 and TRBJ1-2; 7 bases line up with TRBD1. Trimming took 4 bases from V and 7 from J; bases not matched to a gene: 6. The CDR3 spans 13 residues. The germline V gene has CDR1 SNHLY and CDR2 FYNNEI. The DNA for the CDR3 is TGTGCCAGCAGTGGACTACGACAGGGTGGCTACACCTTC. It is translated as CASSGLRQGGYTF.

V is TRBV7-9 and J is TRBJ2-7; possible D gene TRBD2, 5 bases. The germline V gene encodes CDR1 SEHNR and CDR2 FQNEAQ (reference sequence). There are 12 residues in the CDR3. V was pared by 4 bases and J by 9 bases, with 13 bases between. As DNA, the CDR3 is TGTGCCAGCAGCTGGACGGACTTTGCGCAGTACTTC. Protein: CASSWTDFAQYF.

The V call is TRBV9, the J call TRBJ2-1, with TRBD2 as a possible D gene (6 bases). Per germline, CDR1 SGDLS and CDR2 YYNGEE. The CDR3 sequence is 15 residues long. Trimming shortened V by 0 bases and J by 9 bases, and 16 bases separated the two germline ends. CDR3 in amino acids: CASSVAWGGKGEQFF. The CDR3 nucleotides are TGTGCCAGCAGCGTAGCTTGGGGCGGGAAGGGTGAGCAGTTCTTC.

CDR3 region: CASRDVISGANVLTF. The CDR3 DNA is TGTGCCAGCAGAGATGTGATCTCTGGGGCCAACGTCCTGACTTTC. This rearrangement joins TRBV7-9 to TRBJ2-6; D gene ambiguous. This CDR3 spans 15 amino acids. Trimming shortened V by 6 bases and J by 0 bases, and 9 bases separated the two germline ends. The germline CDR1 and CDR2 sequences are SEHNR and FQNEAQ (reference sequence).

This chain uses TRBV28 with TRBJ1-4, with 7 positions matching TRBD1. CDR1 and CDR2 (germline): MDHEN, SYDVKM. The junction had 7 bases not matched to a gene; V was cut back by 2 bases and J by 7 bases. The CDR3 sequence is 15 residues long. CDR3 amino acids: CASSLGPGGGEKLFF. DNA for the CDR3: TGTGCCAGCAGTTTAGGGCCAGGGGGTGGTGAAAAACTGTTTTTT. The whole variable domain, remainder taken from reference TRBV28 and TRBJ1-4, is DVKVTQSSRYLVKRTGEKVFLECVQDMDHENMFWYRQDPGLGLRLIYFSYDVKMKEKGDIPEGYSVSREKKERFSLILESASTNQTSMYLCASSLGPGGGEKLFFGSGTQLSVL.

Comments on this clone: The junction shows a germline mismatch at one end, possibly a read error. The rearrangement joins TRBV27 to TRBJ2-4; tentatively, D is TRBD1 or TRBD2 (5 bases each). Germline CDR1 MNHEY, CDR2 SMNVEV (reference sequence). The CDR3 extends over 14 amino acids. CDR3 region: CASSLVGTKSIQYF. The DNA for the CDR3 is TGTGCCAGCAGTTTGGTAGGGACCAAAAGCATTCAGTACTTC.

The rearrangement joins TRBV7-2 to TRBJ1-6; D remains unclear. V was clipped by 0 bases and J by 7 bases, with 1 base between them. This CDR3 contains 12 residues. Germline lookup yields CDR1 SGHTA and CDR2 FQGNSA. In DNA, the CDR3 is TGTGCCAGCAGCTTAGCGAATTCACCCCTCCACTTT. Translating it yields CASSLANSPLHF.

This clone came up once. J is TRBJ1-5 and V is TRBV7-8; D gene unclear. Per the germline V gene, CDR1 is SGHVS and CDR2 is FQNEAQ. V dropped 0 bases and J dropped 1 base, with 10 bases sitting between them. This CDR3 is built from 16 residues. CDR3 sequence reads: CASSLAASGSNQPQHF. Written as DNA, the CDR3 is TGTGCCAGCAGCTTAGCTGCTTCGGGGAGCAATCAGCCCCAGCATTTT.

This chain joins TRBV19 and TRBJ2-7; D is tentatively TRBD1 or TRBD2 (6 bases each). The CDR3 runs 14 residues. V was pared by 3 bases and J by 0 bases, with 9 bases between. The germline V gene encodes CDR1 LNHDA and CDR2 SQIVND (reference sequence). The CDR3 loop reads CASSMGGLSYEQYF. The CDR3, as DNA: TGTGCCAGTAGTATGGGGGGCCTCTCCTACGAGCAGTACTTC.

The rearrangement joins TRBV30 to TRBJ2-1; TRBD2 agrees at 10 bases. V gave up 8 bases and J gave up 9 bases; unmatched junction bases: 13. CDR3 length: 14 residues. Germline values: CDR1 GTSNPN, CDR2 SVGIG (reference sequence). CDR3 DNA: TGTGCCACTCAACTAGCGGGGTCCTACGGTGAGCAGTTCTTC. The encoded protein is CATQLAGSYGEQFF.

A remark on this clone: An end of the junction does not agree with germline; a read error may underlie this. Distinct nucleotide sequences in the sample also encode this CDR3. The chain has TRBV6-6 and TRBJ1-5; D ambiguous. Germline V CDR1 and CDR2: MNHNY, SVGAGI (reference sequence). This CDR3 contains 16 residues. The CDR3 region is CASSYSTSNSNQPQHF. CDR3 DNA: TGTGCCAGTAGTTACTCGACATCTAATAGCAATCAGCCCCAGCATTTT.

The gene calls are TRBV5-1 and TRBJ2-1; TRBD2 matches at 7 bases. There are 16 residues in the CDR3. Germline CDR1 reads SGHRS; CDR2 reads YFSETQ. V lost 0 bases, J lost 4 bases, and 7 bases stayed unmatched. CDR3 residues: CASSLAAGVSYNEQFF. The CDR3 DNA reads TGCGCCAGCAGCTTGGCCGCGGGAGTGTCTTACAATGAGCAGTTCTTC. The full variable domain, with the rest looked up from reference TRBV5-1 and TRBJ2-1, is KAGVTQTPRYLIKTRGQQVTLSCSPISGHRSVSWYQQTPGQGLQFLFEYFSETQRNKGNFPGRFSGRQFSNSRSEMNVSTLELGDSALYLCASSLAAGVSYNEQFFGPGTRLTVL.

Comment on this clone: Germline is not matched at one junction end, which may reflect a read error. This rearrangement joins TRBV7-8 to TRBJ1-4, with D tentatively TRBD1 (6 bases). The CDR3 is made up of 13 amino acids. Germline V gene sequence: CDR1 SGHVS, CDR2 FQNEAQ. The CDR3, as DNA: TGTGCCAGCAGCTTATTAGGGGCTGGGGGCATGTTCTTT. Protein product: CASSLLGAGGMFF.